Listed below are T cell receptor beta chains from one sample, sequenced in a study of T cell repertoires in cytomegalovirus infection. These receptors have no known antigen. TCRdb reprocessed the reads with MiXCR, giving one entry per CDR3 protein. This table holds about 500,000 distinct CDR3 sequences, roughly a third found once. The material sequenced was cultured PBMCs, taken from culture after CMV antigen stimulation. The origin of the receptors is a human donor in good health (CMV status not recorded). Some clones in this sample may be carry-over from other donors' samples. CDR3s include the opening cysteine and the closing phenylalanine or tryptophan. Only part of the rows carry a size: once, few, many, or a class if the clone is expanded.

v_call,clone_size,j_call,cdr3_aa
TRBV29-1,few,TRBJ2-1,CSGTSGSNEQFF
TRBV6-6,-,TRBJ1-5,CASRSDSYNQPQHF
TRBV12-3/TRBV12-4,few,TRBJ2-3,CASSRLAGTPDTQYF
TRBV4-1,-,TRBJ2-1,CASSQERQTYNEQFF
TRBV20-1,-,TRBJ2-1,CSAIYSSNEQFF
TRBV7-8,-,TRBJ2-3,CASFPGLSTDTQYF
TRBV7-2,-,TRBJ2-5,CASLDWGRGQETQYF
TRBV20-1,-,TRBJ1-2,CSAAPRRAYGYTF
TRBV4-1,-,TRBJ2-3,CASSQEREGLDMQYF
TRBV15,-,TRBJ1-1,CATSRRGQRDSPLGTEAFF
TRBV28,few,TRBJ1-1,CASSQGQGRTEAFF
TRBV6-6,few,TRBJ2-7,CASHTGTTAYEQYF
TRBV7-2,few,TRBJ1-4,CASSPGQDYEKLFF
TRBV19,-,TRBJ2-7,CATSDRGYEQYF
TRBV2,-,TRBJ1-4,CASRLEGLEKLFF
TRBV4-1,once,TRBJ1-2,CASSPSFPETGPHYGYTF
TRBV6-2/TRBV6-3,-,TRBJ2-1,CASSSDRPYGEQFF
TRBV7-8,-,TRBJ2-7,CASSLPAGYEQYF
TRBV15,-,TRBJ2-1,CATSRDLSGSFNEQFF
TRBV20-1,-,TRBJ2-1,CSARSGLGQHEQFF
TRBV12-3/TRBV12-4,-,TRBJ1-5,CASSLALQGNNQPQHF
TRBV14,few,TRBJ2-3,CASSSYTTDTQYF
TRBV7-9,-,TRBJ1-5,CASSLGGSDQHF
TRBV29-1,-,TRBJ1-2,CSGTTRGAGSYGYTF
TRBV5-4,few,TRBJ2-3,CASSPLAMADTQYF
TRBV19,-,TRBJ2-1,CASSIPRLEQFF
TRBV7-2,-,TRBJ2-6,CASSFIVSGAGGANVLTF
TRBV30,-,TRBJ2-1,CAWSGQYNEQFF
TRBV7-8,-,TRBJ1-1,CASSFIRKTFF
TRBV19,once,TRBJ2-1,CASSIVFAGAYNEQFF
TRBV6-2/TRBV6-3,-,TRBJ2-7,CASSYVPGNYSYEQYF
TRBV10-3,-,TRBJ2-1,CAISGGLAGSNEQFF
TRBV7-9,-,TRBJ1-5,CASSATAGHPNQPQHF
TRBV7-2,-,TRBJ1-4,CASTPSVGEKLFF
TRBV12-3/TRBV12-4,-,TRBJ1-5,CASSFTGGNQPQHF
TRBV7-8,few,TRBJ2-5,CASSLVLSGHGEETQYF
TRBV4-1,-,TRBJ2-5,CASSPYVGQETQYF
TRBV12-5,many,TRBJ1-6,CASGFGTGLGVSPLHF
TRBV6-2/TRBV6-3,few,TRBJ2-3,CASRRPNGDTQYF
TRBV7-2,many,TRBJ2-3,CASSLSDTQYF
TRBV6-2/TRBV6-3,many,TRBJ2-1,CASSPMAGGFYNEQFF
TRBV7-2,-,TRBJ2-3,CASTRPGTRSDTQYF
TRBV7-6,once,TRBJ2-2,CASSSRDTAELFF
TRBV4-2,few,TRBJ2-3,CASSQDQLAGRGDTQYF